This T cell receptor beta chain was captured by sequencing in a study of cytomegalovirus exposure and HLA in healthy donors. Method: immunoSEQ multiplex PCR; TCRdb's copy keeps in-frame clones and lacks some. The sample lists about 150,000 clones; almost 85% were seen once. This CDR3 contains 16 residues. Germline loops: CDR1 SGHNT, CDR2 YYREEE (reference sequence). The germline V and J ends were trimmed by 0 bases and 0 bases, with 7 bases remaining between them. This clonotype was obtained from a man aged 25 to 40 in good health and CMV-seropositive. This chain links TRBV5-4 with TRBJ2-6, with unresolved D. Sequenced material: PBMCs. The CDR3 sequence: CASSLEYSSGANVLTF. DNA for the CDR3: TGTGCCAGCAGCTTGGAATACAGCTCTGGGGCCAACGTCCTGACTTTC.